The 26 T cell receptor beta chains presented below share a single source sample, sequenced in a study of OX40 agonist ivuxolimab in advanced cancers. Libraries were prepared through the immunoSEQ multiplex PCR assay. Held by TCRdb, this immuneACCESS table contains in-frame sequences only and omits some clones. Under half of the omission traces to an unresolved V gene where checked; the cause of the rest is unknown. For this sample there are about 68,000 clones; 75% to 85% appear just once. The ten largest account for around 1.7% of the sample. The sample here was CD4+ or CD8+ T cells sorted from blood, taken in a trial of the OX40 agonist ivuxolimab. All receptors come from an adult with an advanced solid tumor such as melanoma, head and neck, liver or kidney cancer.

A single count supports this clone. CDR3 protein: CASTPKPGLRLYF. CDR3 sequence (DNA): TGTGCCAGCACCCCTAAACCGGGCCTCAGGTTGTACTTC. The V call is TRBV27, the J call TRBJ2-5, with D hard to call. CDR3 length: 13 residues. Trimming pared 7 bases from V and 13 bases from J, leaving 22 bases between. Germline-derived CDR1 and CDR2 are MNHEY and SMNVEV (reference sequence).

This rearrangement joins TRBV9 to TRBJ1-2; possible D gene TRBD1, 5 bases. The germline V and J ends were trimmed by 0 bases and 5 bases, with 11 bases remaining between them. The CDR3 length is 14 residues. Germline V CDR1 and CDR2: SGDLS, YYNGEE. CDR3 sequence (DNA): TGTGCCAGCAGCGTAGAAGCCCGGGGGTATGGCTACACCTTC. It encodes CASSVEARGYGYTF.

The chain is built from TRBV2 and TRBJ1-1; weak D call: TRBD1 (5 bases). V was clipped by 4 bases and J by 1 base, with 7 bases between them. CDR3 size: 13 residues. Germline CDR1 SNHLY, CDR2 FYNNEI. CDR3 in amino acids: CASSGDRNTEAFF. The CDR3 coding sequence is TGTGCCAGCAGTGGAGACAGGAACACTGAAGCTTTCTTT.

The chain is built from TRBV6-6 and TRBJ2-1; 9 bases agree with TRBD1. This CDR3 comprises 15 residues. Per the germline V gene, CDR1 is MNHNY and CDR2 is SVGAGI (reference sequence). Trimming cost V 4 bases and J 4 bases; bases outside gene matches: 5. The CDR3 bases are TGTGCCAGCAGTTTCGGACAGGGGCCGTACAATGAGCAGTTCTTC. Translation gives CASSFGQGPYNEQFF.

The chain couples TRBV30 to TRBJ2-7; TRBD2 is a possible D gene (7 bases). Germline V CDR1 and CDR2: GTSNPN, SVGIG (reference sequence). This CDR3 comprises 16 residues. V was trimmed by 3 bases and J by 1 base, leaving 19 bases between them. The CDR3 DNA reads as TGTGCCTGGAGCCGGGGGGCAGTAGGGTGGTCCTACGAGCAGTACTTC. Protein sequence: CAWSRGAVGWSYEQYF.

The chain joins TRBV5-1 to TRBJ2-1; 9 nucleotides line up with TRBD1. The V gene's germline CDR1 is SGHRS and CDR2 YFSETQ. The CDR3 contains 18 residues. Losses at the gene ends were 4 bases for V and 3 bases for J; bases not matched to a gene: 14. CDR3 amino acids: CASSQGTGPGLLYNEQFF. In DNA, the CDR3 is TGCGCCAGCAGCCAAGGGACAGGGCCCGGGTTACTCTACAATGAGCAGTTCTTC.

CDR3 protein: CASSYLTGLGYGYTF. In DNA, the CDR3 is TGTGCCAGCAGTTACTTAACAGGGTTAGGCTATGGCTACACCTTC. The chain carries TRBV6-5 and TRBJ1-2, with D possibly TRBD1 on 6 matching bases. The V and J ends lost 1 base and 4 bases respectively, with 13 bases between them. Germline CDR1 reads MNHEY; CDR2 reads SVGAGI. The CDR3 runs to 15 residues.

The genes are TRBV19 and TRBJ2-7, with 7 bases that match TRBD2. The CDR3 extends over 15 amino acids. Germline assignment: CDR1 LNHDA and CDR2 SQIVND (reference sequence). V trimming: 3 bases; J trimming: 0 bases; junction bases outside the gene matches: 5. Here the CDR3 reads CASSMEAGVSYEQYF. The DNA of the CDR3 is TGTGCCAGTAGTATGGAGGCGGGAGTCTCCTACGAGCAGTACTTC.

V is TRBV13 and J is TRBJ1-1; the D is unclear. Per the germline V gene, CDR1 is PRHDT and CDR2 is FYEKMQ (reference sequence). The CDR3 consists of 13 residues. V was cut by 3 bases and J by 0 bases, with 5 bases left in between. CDR3 in amino acids: CASSLKLNTEAFF. CDR3 coding DNA: TGTGCCAGCAGCTTGAAGCTGAACACTGAAGCTTTCTTT.

The CDR3 sequence is CASSSGGLGNQPQHF. The CDR3 region has the DNA TGTGCCAGTAGTTCAGGGGGTTTGGGCAATCAGCCCCAGCATTTT. The chain joins TRBV19 to TRBJ1-5; 7 nucleotides match TRBD1. The junction had 6 bases not matched to a gene; V was cut back by 5 bases and J by 2 bases. Germline CDR1 is LNHDA and CDR2 is SQIVND (reference sequence). The CDR3 spans 15 residues.

This sequence joins TRBV27 and TRBJ2-1, with TRBD2 identical over 10 bases. J gave up 7 bases and V 5 bases, and 5 bases lay outside the gene matches. The CDR3 has 14 amino acids. The V gene's germline CDR1 is MNHEY and CDR2 SMNVEV (reference sequence). In DNA, the CDR3 is TGTGCCAGCAGTGGTAGACTAGCGGGTAATGAGCAGTTCTTC. Encoded protein: CASSGRLAGNEQFF.

The chain recombines TRBV6-6 with TRBJ2-7; a possible D gene is TRBD2 (6 bases). Germline values: CDR1 MNHNY, CDR2 SVGAGI (reference sequence). The CDR3 loop spans 14 amino acids. Trimming removed 2 bases at V and 0 bases at J, with 8 bases between. CDR3 region: CASSYGGNSYEQYF. In DNA form, the CDR3 reads TGTGCCAGCAGTTACGGCGGGAACTCCTACGAGCAGTACTTC.

The chain employs TRBV28 and TRBJ2-7, with TRBD1 matching over 7 bases. V trimming: 11 bases; J trimming: 1 base; junction bases outside the gene matches: 5. Looked up from germline, CDR1 is MDHEN and CDR2 is SYDVKM. CDR3 length: 12 amino acids. CDR3 in amino acids: CAARQGSYEQYF. Written as DNA, the CDR3 is TGTGCCGCAAGACAGGGATCCTACGAGCAGTACTTC.

CDR3 in DNA: TGTGCCAGCAGCGCGGGGCCTGGGTGGAACGAGCAGTACTTC. Translating it yields CASSAGPGWNEQYF. The chain has TRBV9 and TRBJ2-7, with D perhaps given as TRBD1 or TRBD2 (5 bases each). Germline CDR1 is SGDLS and CDR2 is YYNGEE. There are 14 residues in the CDR3. With 3 bases removed from V and 5 bases from J, the gap between germline ends came to 15 bases.

This chain joins TRBV7-9 and TRBJ1-3; D not resolved. Trimming removed 11 bases from V and 0 bases from J, with 11 bases in between. CDR3 size: 13 residues. Germline V gene data show CDR1 as SEHNR and CDR2 as FQNEAQ (reference sequence). CDR3 in DNA: TGTGCCTCAACGAGCATCTCTGGAAACACCATATATTTT. Translation: CASTSISGNTIYF.

This sequence joins TRBV18 and TRBJ2-2; D gene unclear. V lost 6 bases and J lost 6, with 8 bases in between. The V gene's germline CDR1 is KGHSH and CDR2 LQKENI. The CDR3 sequence is 12 residues long. CDR3 nucleotide sequence: TGTGCCAGCTCCCTTGGGGCCGGGGAGCTGTTTTTT. It is translated as CASSLGAGELFF.

This chain connects TRBV5-6 to TRBJ1-2; 7 nucleotides line up with TRBD1. Germline V gives CDR1 SGHDT, CDR2 YYEEEE. J lost 7 bases, V lost 2 bases, and 5 bases had no gene match. The CDR3 runs 13 residues. The DNA for the CDR3 is TGTGCCAGCAGCTTCGGGACAGAATCTGGCTACACCTTC. This encodes CASSFGTESGYTF. Supplemented by reference TRBV5-6 and TRBJ1-2, the full variable domain reads DAGVTQSPTHLIKTRGQQVTLRCSPKSGHDTVSWYQQALGQGPQFIFQYYEEEERQRGNFPDRFSGHQFPNYSSELNVNALLLGDSALYLCASSFGTESGYTFGSGTRLTVV.

This clone was seen once. The CDR3 DNA follows: TGTGCCAGCAGCTCCTCCAGGACTACCAATGAGCAGTTCTTC. Amino acids: CASSSSRTTNEQFF. The V gene is TRBV7-3, the J gene TRBJ2-1, with D maybe TRBD2 (6 bases). This CDR3 has 14 residues. Germline CDR1 is SGHTA and CDR2 is FQGTGA. Trimming removed 4 bases at V and 6 bases at J, with 13 bases between.

This chain uses TRBV19 with TRBJ1-4, with D possibly TRBD1 on 6 matching bases. There are 15 residues in the CDR3. V lost 1 base, J lost 5 bases, and 11 bases lay in between. Germline-derived CDR1 and CDR2 are LNHDA and SQIVND (reference sequence). CDR3 amino acids: CASSIGIRGNEKLFF. The CDR3 coding sequence is TGTGCCAGTAGTATAGGAATCAGGGGCAATGAAAAACTGTTTTTT.

This clone was observed a few times. The CDR3, as DNA: TGCGCCAGCAGTGAGTCGACGGAGAGGGCAGATACGCAGTATTTT. Its translation: CASSESTERADTQYF. This chain uses TRBV10-2 with TRBJ2-3, with D possibly being TRBD2 (5 bases). The CDR3 contains 15 residues. Looked up from germline, CDR1 is WSHSY and CDR2 is SAAADI. The V gene lost 0 bases and the J gene lost 4 bases, with 11 bases spanning the gap.

This clone came up a few times. The CDR3 bases are TGTGCCAGCAGCGACGCTAGCGGTTGGGGTGAGCAGTTCTTC. Encoded protein: CASSDASGWGEQFF. The gene calls are TRBV9 and TRBJ2-1, with 7 positions matching TRBD2. Trimming removed 3 bases from V and 9 bases from J; junction bases left unmatched: 9. The CDR3 contains 14 residues. The germline gives CDR1 SGDLS, CDR2 YYNGEE.

This rearrangement joins TRBV27 to TRBJ2-1, with 7 bases that match TRBD1. Looked up from germline, CDR1 is MNHEY and CDR2 is SMNVEV (reference sequence). Unmatched junction bases numbered 9, after V lost 6 bases and J lost 4 bases. The length of the CDR3 is 15 residues. CDR3 in DNA: TGTGCCAGCAGGGTTACAGGGACAGCTTACAATGAGCAGTTCTTC. Its protein is CASRVTGTAYNEQFF.

The chain links TRBV27 to TRBJ1-1, with unresolved D. Trimming took 5 bases from V and 2 from J, leaving 9 bases between them. Germline CDR1 reads MNHEY; CDR2 reads SMNVEV (reference sequence). The CDR3 has 13 residues. CDR3 protein: CASSKRGNTEAFF. CDR3 DNA sequence: TGTGCCAGCAGTAAGCGGGGAAACACTGAAGCTTTCTTT.

The chain uses TRBV5-4 and TRBJ2-5; the D is unclear. Near its end, the DNA agrees better with TRBJ2-7, so the J call may be wrong. The CDR3 loop spans 14 amino acids. Germline CDR1 SGHNT, CDR2 YYREEE (reference sequence). CDR3 DNA: TGTGCCAGCAGCTTGGATCTCAGCGTCTACGAGCAGTACTTC. Its translation: CASSLDLSVYEQYF.

This clone was counted once. J is TRBJ2-1 and V is TRBV7-9; 9 bases are a match to TRBD2. Germline CDR1 reads SEHNR; CDR2 reads FQNEAQ (reference sequence). The ends lost 3 bases at V and 5 bases at J; junction bases unmatched: 5. CDR3 length equals 15 residues. CDR3 nucleotides: TGTGCCAGCAGCTTTGCGGGAGGGCCCCACAATGAGCAGTTCTTC. Its protein product is CASSFAGGPHNEQFF.

The chain joins TRBV5-1 to TRBJ2-1; no definite D call. V was pared by 4 bases and J by 0 bases, with 11 bases between. CDR3 length equals 15 residues. From germline, CDR1 is SGHRS and CDR2 YFSETQ. The chain's CDR3 is CASSQSMSSYNEQFF. The DNA for the CDR3 is TGCGCCAGCAGCCAATCCATGAGCTCCTACAATGAGCAGTTCTTC.